Here is one T cell receptor (beta chain) with its context. Antigen specificity is unknown. The data were taken from a study of CD8 T cell repertoires and HIV-1 epitope variants. Clones were sequenced by immunoSEQ multiplex PCR, and TCRdb holds only the in-frame ones, with some missing. The sample lists 4,500 to 6,000 clones, over 60% occurring once. The CDR3 covers 15 residues. Germline V gene data show CDR1 as MNHEY and CDR2 as SVGAGI. J gave up 1 base and V 4 bases, and 5 bases lay outside the gene matches. The sample consisted of cultured CD8+ T cells derived from PBMCs. This TCR came from a male donor with HIV. The chain combines TRBV6-5 with TRBJ2-5, with 8 bases that match TRBD1. CDR3 sequence reads: CASSWTGNLQETQYF. DNA of the CDR3: TGTGCCAGCAGTTGGACAGGGAACCTCCAAGAGACCCAGTACTTC.